This T cell receptor (beta chain) was found in a study of vaccination and CD4 T cells after COVID-19. Time point meaning: late sampling 161 to 241 days after vaccination in a few convalescent patients. Regarding treatment: approximately 9-day PBMC culture with coronavirus spike peptide pools or control peptides (ViraFEST assay). The Oncomine TCR Beta short-read assay was applied to DNA of cultured CD4+ T cells. One entry per CDR3 protein, called by TCRdb with MiXCR from the PCR reads. The sample shows roughly 15,000 distinct CDR3 sequences, 52% of them seen only once. The CDR3 spans 12 residues. Looked up from germline, CDR1 is MNHEY and CDR2 is SVGAGI. V was shortened by 4 bases and J by 11 bases, with 14 bases between the two germline ends. This clonotype turned up a few times. Its cognate antigen is unknown.

The TCR originated in a human donor who had recovered from COVID-19. V is TRBV6-5 and J is TRBJ1-1, with a weak D call TRBD1 (5 bases). Here the sequenced sample was CD4+ T cells from blood, cultured in vitro, taken about 7 months after SARS-CoV-2 vaccination. The CDR3 here is CASSSTGLYAFF. The CDR3, as DNA: TGTGCCAGCAGTTCAACAGGTTTATACGCTTTCTTT.